The clone carrying this T cell receptor (beta chain) was recorded once. CDR3 length: 13 residues. Germline assignment: CDR1 KGHSH and CDR2 LQKENI. The data originate from a study of cytomegalovirus exposure and HLA in healthy donors. The PCR was carried out with 60 Vbeta primers and 13 Jbeta primers. The assay was immunoSEQ multiplex PCR, and TCRdb's table has in-frame clones only and misses some. The profile covers about 130,000 clones, with around 84% appearing a single time and approximately 2.6% taken by the ten largest. This receptor was taken from a man aged 45-60 years in good health and CMV-seronegative. V is TRBV18 and J is TRBJ2-5; D might be TRBD2 (7 bases). The end of the DNA aligns better with TRBJ2-7, so the J call may be wrong. Sequenced: PBMCs. CDR3 in DNA: TGTGCCAGCTCACCGGGGGGGCCCTACGAGCAGTACTTC. Its protein product is CASSPGGPYEQYF.